This TCR beta chain was sequenced during a study of CD8 T cells in ankylosing spondylitis. Each CDR3 protein is one row after TCRdb ran MiXCR on the 5' RACE reads. The data show roughly 700,000 distinct CDR3 sequences, with roughly 20% seen just once and around 20% held by the top ten. About this clonotype: The target antigen is unknown.

Study results and limitations: Made up of 7 to 9 highly homologous variants, a TCR beta motif appeared characteristic of ankylosing spondylitis blood.

The sample was blood, either unsorted or a sorted T cell fraction (not recorded which). The TCR sequence derives from a male donor with ankylosing spondylitis.

In DNA, the CDR3 is TGTGCCAGCAGGACAGGGTTCGCAGATACGCAGTATTTT. Its translation is CASRTGFADTQYF. The chain couples TRBV21-1 to TRBJ2-3; the listed D gene, TRBD1, was not tested against the DNA. TRBV21-1 is a known pseudogene. The CDR3 is 13 amino acids.